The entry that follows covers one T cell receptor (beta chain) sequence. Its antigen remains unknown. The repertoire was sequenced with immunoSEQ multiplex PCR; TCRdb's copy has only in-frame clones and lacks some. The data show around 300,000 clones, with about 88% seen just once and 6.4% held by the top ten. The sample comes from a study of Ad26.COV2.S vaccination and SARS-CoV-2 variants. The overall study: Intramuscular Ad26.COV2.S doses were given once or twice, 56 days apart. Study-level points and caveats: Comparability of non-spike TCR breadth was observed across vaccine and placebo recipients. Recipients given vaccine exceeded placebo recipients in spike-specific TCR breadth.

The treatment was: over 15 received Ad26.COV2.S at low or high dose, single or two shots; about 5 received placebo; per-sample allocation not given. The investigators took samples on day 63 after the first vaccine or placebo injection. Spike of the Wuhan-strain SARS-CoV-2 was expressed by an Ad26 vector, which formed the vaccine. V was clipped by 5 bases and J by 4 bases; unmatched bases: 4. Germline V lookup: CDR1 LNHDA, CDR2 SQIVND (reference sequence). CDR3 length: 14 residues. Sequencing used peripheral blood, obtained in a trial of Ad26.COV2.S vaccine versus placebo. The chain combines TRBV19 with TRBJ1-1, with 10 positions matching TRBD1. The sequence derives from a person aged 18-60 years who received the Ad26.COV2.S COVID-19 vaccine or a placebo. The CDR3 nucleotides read TGTGCCAGTAGTCTGGGGACAGGGGTCACTGAAGCTTTCTTT. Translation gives CASSLGTGVTEAFF.